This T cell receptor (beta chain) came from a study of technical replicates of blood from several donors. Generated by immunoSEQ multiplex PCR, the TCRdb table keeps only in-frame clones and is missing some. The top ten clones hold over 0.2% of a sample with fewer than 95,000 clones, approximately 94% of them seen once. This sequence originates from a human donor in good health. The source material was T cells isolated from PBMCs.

The CDR3 sequence is CASRKGANEQFF. The DNA for the CDR3 is TGTGCCAGCAGAAAAGGGGCGAATGAGCAGTTCTTC. The rearrangement joins TRBV25-1 to TRBJ2-1; D might be TRBD1 (5 bases). The germline V and J ends were trimmed by 6 bases and 7 bases, with 10 bases remaining between them. This CDR3 has 12 residues. CDR1 MGHDK and CDR2 SYGVNS come from the germline V gene.